This is a list of T cell receptor beta chains from one sample in a study of CD8+CD57+ T cells in acquired aplastic anemia. TCRdb used MiXCR to reprocess the reads, holding one entry per CDR3 protein. This table holds about 190,000 distinct CDR3 sequences, less than 65% found once. Source material: sorted CD4+, CD8+, or CD8+CD57+ T cells (not recorded which) from PBMCs. These receptors originate from a human donor in good health, serving as a control. Both conserved end residues are part of each CDR3. A D gene is named only where the DNA matches it firmly. The size entry is marked missing in some rows and otherwise reads once, few, many or a size class.

>TRBJ1-1|-|TRBV7-9|-
CASSSRGGLNTEAFF
TGTGCCAGCAGCTCGCGGGGGGGATTGAACACTGAAGCTTTCTTT
>TRBJ1-3|-|TRBV2|TRBD1
CASDQDRGNTIYF
TGTGCCAGCGATCAGGACAGGGGAAACACCATATATTTT
>TRBJ1-1|-|TRBV2|-
CASSGEGFWSEAFF
TGTGCCAGCAGTGGGGAGGGATTTTGGTCTGAAGCTTTCTTT
>TRBJ2-6|-|TRBV25-1|TRBD2
CASSARGRATAGANVLTF
TGTGCCAGCAGTGCACGCGGGAGGGCAACCGCTGGGGCCAACGTCCTGACTTTC
>TRBJ1-5|few|TRBV2|-
CASRGQSNQPQHF
TGTGCCAGCCGCGGCCAAAGCAATCAGCCCCAGCATTTT
>TRBJ1-6|few|TRBV7-9|TRBD1
CASSRLLGQGNNSPLHF
TGTGCCAGCAGCAGACTCTTGGGACAGGGAAATAATTCACCCCTCCACTTT
>TRBJ2-5|-|TRBV9|TRBD1
CASSVAGQQEETQYF
TGTGCCAGCAGCGTAGCGGGACAGCAGGAGGAGACCCAGTACTTC
>TRBJ2-7|-|TRBV20-1|TRBD2
CSADLTSGLAREQYF
TGCAGTGCCGACTTAACCTCGGGACTAGCGAGGGAGCAGTACTTC
>TRBJ2-5|many|TRBV2|-
CASSEEETQYF
TGTGCCAGCAGCGAAGAAGAGACCCAGTACTTC
>TRBJ2-3|few|TRBV6-5|-
CASSRTVTDTQYF
TGTGCCAGCAGTCGGACAGTGACAGATACGCAGTATTTT
>TRBJ2-3|-|TRBV19|-
CASSMADTDTQYF
TGTGCCAGTAGTATGGCAGACACAGACACGCAGTATTTT
>TRBJ1-1|many|TRBV15|TRBD1
CATSRRTGLQGHMNTEAFF
TGTGCCACCAGCAGGAGGACAGGCCTCCAAGGCCATATGAACACTGAAGCTTTCTTT
>TRBJ1-2|many|TRBV28|TRBD1
CASNRPGTGNYGYTF
TGTGCCAGCAACCGGCCCGGGACAGGGAACTATGGCTACACCTTC
>TRBJ2-5|once|TRBV19|-
CASSPTPDSSQETQYF
TGTGCCAGTAGTCCAACGCCGGACAGCTCGCAAGAGACCCAGTACTTC
>TRBJ2-7|-|TRBV20-1|TRBD1
CSARTLTGSYEQYF
TGCAGTGCTAGAACGTTGACAGGGTCCTACGAGCAGTACTTC
>TRBJ2-7|-|TRBV19|-
CASSIGAGSYEQYF
TGTGCCAGTAGTATAGGCGCAGGTTCCTACGAGCAGTACTTC
>TRBJ1-4|many|TRBV20-1|-
CSPNLRGGIGEKLFF
TGCAGTCCCAATCTGAGGGGGGGCATAGGTGAAAAACTGTTTTTT
>TRBJ2-7|-|TRBV12-3/TRBV12-4|-
CASSQQGYYEQYF
TGTGCCAGCAGTCAGCAGGGATACTACGAGCAGTACTTC
>TRBJ1-5|-|TRBV6-6|TRBD1
CASSYTGTGRTNQPQHF
TGTGCCAGCAGTTACACTGGGACAGGGAGGACCAATCAGCCCCAGCATTTT
>TRBJ2-2|-|TRBV6-5|-
CASSYGVVTGELFF
TGTGCCAGCAGTTACGGTGTGGTCACCGGGGAGCTGTTTTTT
>TRBJ1-6|-|TRBV19|-
CARDHRHVPSPLHF
TGTGCTAGAGATCACCGTCACGTCCCGTCACCCCTCCACTTT
>TRBJ2-1|-|TRBV29-1|-
CSVVWGGAWNEQFF
TGCAGCGTTGTATGGGGGGGGGCTTGGAATGAGCAGTTCTTC
>TRBJ2-7|-|TRBV24-1|TRBD1
CATSGTGTNEQYF
TGTGCCACCAGCGGGACAGGGACTAACGAGCAGTACTTC
>TRBJ1-2|few|TRBV19|-
CASGETGTPNYGYTF
TGTGCCAGTGGGGAAACCGGGACACCGAACTATGGCTACACCTTC
>TRBJ2-5|-|TRBV20-1|-
CSARDWNSQETQYF
TGCAGTGCTAGAGATTGGAACAGTCAAGAGACCCAGTACTTC
>TRBJ1-5|-|TRBV19|-
CASTPLGRIPNSNQPQHF
TGTGCCAGTACCCCATTGGGACGCATCCCGAATAGCAATCAGCCCCAGCATTTT
>TRBJ1-4|-|TRBV6-1|-
CASDRSYEGKLFF
TGTGCCAGCGACCGAAGTTACGAAGGAAAACTGTTTTTT
>TRBJ2-7|many|TRBV5-1|-
CASSLSESSYEQYF
TGCGCCAGCAGCTTGAGTGAGAGCTCCTACGAGCAGTACTTC
>TRBJ2-3|-|TRBV29-1|-
CSVALAPDTQYF
TGCAGCGTTGCGCTAGCCCCAGATACGCAGTATTTT
>TRBJ1-1|-|TRBV19|TRBD1
CASKPYDQDRGKEAFF
TGTGCCAGTAAACCGTACGACCAAGACAGGGGGAAGGAAGCTTTCTTT
>TRBJ2-5|many|TRBV7-7|-
CASSLGSSGGETQYF
TGTGCTAGCAGCTTAGGATCTAGTGGCGGAGAGACCCAGTACTTC
>TRBJ1-4|many|TRBV5-1|-
CASSLTDEKLFF
TGCGCCAGCAGCTTGACGGATGAAAAACTGTTTTTT
>TRBJ2-5|-|TRBV10-3|-
CAISGEGTGVETQYF
TGTGCCATCAGTGGGGAGGGTACAGGGGTTGAGACCCAGTACTTC
>TRBJ2-1|-|TRBV29-1|-
CSVDTPGGTLYNEQFF
TGCAGCGTTGATACCCCTGGAGGGACACTCTACAATGAGCAGTTCTTC
>TRBJ2-1|-|TRBV2|-
CASRGERTSSYNEQFF
TGTGCCAGCAGGGGGGAGAGGACAAGCTCCTACAATGAGCAGTTCTTC
>TRBJ2-5|-|TRBV29-1|-
CSVEDLEWGRLETQYF
TGCAGCGTTGAAGATCTGGAGTGGGGCCGGCTGGAGACCCAGTACTTC
>TRBJ1-2|many|TRBV9|TRBD1
CASSVNTGVLNYGYTF
TGTGCCAGCAGCGTTAACACAGGGGTTTTAAACTATGGCTACACCTTC
>TRBJ1-6|-|TRBV7-3|TRBD1
CASSPRGQADNSPLHF
TGTGCCAGCAGCCCCCGGGGACAGGCTGATAATTCACCCCTCCACTTT
>TRBJ2-7|-|TRBV7-9|TRBD1
CASSQGGASYEQYF
TGTGCCAGCAGTCAAGGGGGCGCCTCCTACGAGCAGTACTTC
>TRBJ2-5|-|TRBV15|-
CATSRGWGLDQETQYF
TGCGCCACCAGCAGAGGATGGGGGCTGGACCAAGAGACCCAGTACTTC
>TRBJ2-1|many|TRBV14|TRBD2
CASSLPWTSGGAMNEQFF
TGTGCCAGCAGCCTGCCCTGGACTAGCGGGGGTGCTATGAATGAGCAGTTCTTC